This T cell receptor beta chain was documented in a study of T cells after yellow fever vaccination. The study, taken as a whole, reports: The booster response re-showed most primary clones: 96% CD4, approximately 90% CD8.

As regards this clonotype: Its antigen is still unknown.

Trimming stripped 1 base from V and 2 bases from J, with 8 bases between. CDR1 is LNHDA, CDR2 SQIVND, per germline (reference sequence). The CDR3 covers 15 residues. TCRdb independently ran MiXCR on the 5' RACE reads; one entry per CDR3 protein. The table records approximately 120,000 distinct CDR3 sequences, more than 6.5% of them present only once. This chain links TRBV19 with TRBJ1-4; D uncertain. This material consisted of CD4+ T cells sorted from PBMCs, taken more than 8 days after the first yellow fever vaccination. The clonotype comes from a man in his late teens or twenties who received the YFV17D yellow fever vaccine. In nucleotides, the CDR3 is TGTGCCAGTAGTATAGCTCCTCGGACTAATGAAAAACTGTTTTTT. The encoded protein is CASSIAPRTNEKLFF. Using reference TRBV19 and TRBJ1-4 for the parts outside the CDR3, the full variable domain is DGGITQSPKYLFRKEGQNVTLSCEQNLNHDAMYWYRQDPGQGLRLIYYSQIVNDFQKGDIAEGYSVSREKKESFPLTVTSAQKNPTAFYLCASSIAPRTNEKLFFGSGTQLSVL.